Given below is one T cell receptor beta chain in context. Its antigen is not identified. The data originate from a study of cytomegalovirus exposure and HLA in healthy donors. Study-level points and caveats: A later analysis linked a missense variant in DCLRE1C to the trimming of TCR beta V and J genes. Later analysis identified about 17,000 TCR beta sequences associated with HLA alleles, using a false discovery rate threshold of 0.05.

Primers for the PCR totalled 60 Vbeta and 13 Jbeta. Using immunoSEQ multiplex PCR, the repertoire was profiled, and TCRdb retains in-frame clones only, with some absent. The sample holds about 220,000 clones; around 80% are singletons and the top ten take 0.71%. In germline, CDR1 is SNHLY, CDR2 FYNNEI. The CDR3 covers 13 residues. V lost 8 bases to trimming and J lost 11 bases, with 18 bases between them. The chain is built from TRBV2 and TRBJ1-4, with D tentatively TRBD1 (5 bases). The sequence was obtained from a boy between 2 and 15 years old in good health and CMV-seronegative. The sequencing sample was made of PBMCs. This chain's CDR3 is CASGTQGYGKLFF. The CDR3 nucleotides read TGTGCCAGCGGGACTCAGGGATACGGGAAACTGTTTTTT.